The 11 T cell receptor beta chains given below trace back to one sample, sequenced in a study of shared clonotypes between healthy human individuals. Method: immunoSEQ multiplex PCR; TCRdb's copy keeps in-frame clones and lacks some. The repertoire holds around 1,900,000 clones, with roughly 95% as singletons. Naive CD8 populations comprised CD45RO-negative cells positively selected for CCR7, excluding terminally differentiated effector memory CD45RA+ cells. The sample consisted of naive CD8+ T cells from PBMCs. The receptors were sampled from a man between 18 and 29 years old in good health. Some clones in this sample may be carry-over from other donors' samples.

The V gene is TRBV7-2, the J gene TRBJ1-2; D remains unclear. The germline gives CDR1 SGHTA, CDR2 FQGNSA. V lost 3 bases and J 0 bases, leaving 11 bases between the germline ends. The CDR3 has 15 amino acids. CDR3 DNA: TGTGCCAGCAGCTTTAGCCCAGAAACTAACTATGGCTACACCTTC. This gives the protein CASSFSPETNYGYTF. Using reference TRBV7-2 and TRBJ1-2 for the parts outside the CDR3, the full variable domain is GAGVSQSPSNKVTEKGKDVELRCDPISGHTALYWYRQSLGQGLEFLIYFQGNSAPDKSGLPSDRFSAERTGGSVSTLTIQRTQQEDSAVYLCASSFSPETNYGYTFGSGTRLTVV.

About this clone itself: Without the conserved terminal phenylalanine or tryptophan, this CDR3 likely stems from a read error. The limits of the CDR3 on the DNA are not certain, so only TCRdb's listed CDR3 is given. This chain connects TRBV28 to TRBJ1-4. The CDR3 has 14 residues if both end residues are counted. Germline V gives CDR1 MDHEN, CDR2 SYDVKM. CDR3 sequence: CASSLTSSGRPRFV.

This chain links TRBV28 with TRBJ1-2; TRBD1 aligns across 7 bases. The germline gives CDR1 MDHEN, CDR2 SYDVKM. CDR3 length equals 15 residues. With V trimmed by 6 bases and J by 2 bases, 9 bases remained unmatched. The DNA of the CDR3 is TGTGCCAGCAGGCCACTTGAGACAGGGAACTATGGCTACACCTTC. Protein: CASRPLETGNYGYTF.

This chain joins TRBV28 and TRBJ2-7; the match to TRBD1 covers 7 bases. This CDR3 region has 14 residues. Trimming cost V 6 bases and J 1 base; bases outside gene matches: 6. Germline lookup yields CDR1 MDHEN and CDR2 SYDVKM. CDR3: CASSKDRLSYEQYF. CDR3 nucleotides: TGTGCCAGCAGCAAGGACAGGCTGTCCTACGAGCAGTACTTC. The variable domain in full, completed from reference TRBV28 and TRBJ2-7, reads DVKVTQSSRYLVKRTGEKVFLECVQDMDHENMFWYRQDPGLGLRLIYFSYDVKMKEKGDIPEGYSVSREKKERFSLILESASTNQTSMYLCASSKDRLSYEQYFGPGTRLTVT.

The CDR3 DNA is TGTGCCAGCAGTTTACGACGACTAGCGGGAGACAATGAGCAGTTCTTC. Protein sequence: CASSLRRLAGDNEQFF. The chain carries TRBV28 and TRBJ2-1; TRBD2 aligns across 12 bases. Germline-derived CDR1 and CDR2 are MDHEN and SYDVKM. The CDR3 is made up of 16 amino acids. J gave up 5 bases and V 2 bases, and 4 bases lay outside the gene matches.

The genes are TRBV27 and TRBJ2-7; TRBD1 might be the D (5 bases). CDR1 and CDR2 (germline): MNHEY, SMNVEV (reference sequence). This CDR3 comprises 12 residues. The V and J ends lost 7 bases and 2 bases respectively, with 9 bases between them. CDR3 DNA sequence: TGTGCCAGCATGGCAGGGCCCTACGAGCAGTACTTC. Translating it yields CASMAGPYEQYF.

The chain joins TRBV7-8 to TRBJ1-5; 7 bases match TRBD1. Germline trimming cut 7 bases from V and 2 bases from J; bases unmatched to any gene: 11. The V gene's germline CDR1 is SGHVS and CDR2 FQNEAQ. The CDR3 consists of 16 residues. The CDR3 sequence is CASTRDSERGNQPQHF. The DNA of the CDR3 is TGTGCCAGCACCCGGGACAGTGAAAGGGGCAATCAGCCCCAGCATTTT.

V usage is TRBV2 and J usage is TRBJ2-5; 10 positions match TRBD1. The end of the DNA aligns better with TRBJ2-7, so the J call may be wrong. The CDR3 contains 15 residues. Germline loops: CDR1 SNHLY, CDR2 FYNNEI. As DNA, the CDR3 is TGTGCCAGCAGTGTACCGACAGGGGGCGGATACGAGCAGTACTTC. Its protein product is CASSVPTGGGYEQYF.

This clone has only one observation. The V call is TRBV30, the J call TRBJ1-2; D is possibly TRBD1 (6 bases). The ends were cut back, 0 bases at V and 3 bases at J, with 20 bases in the middle. Looked up from germline, CDR1 is GTSNPN and CDR2 is SVGIG (reference sequence). The CDR3 has 17 amino acids. This CDR3 is CAWSVPPLGRGDYGYTF. Written as DNA, the CDR3 is TGTGCCTGGAGTGTACCCCCCCTGGGCAGGGGCGACTATGGCTACACCTTC.

This clone was recorded only once. This chain uses TRBV10-3 with TRBJ2-7; perhaps TRBD1 as D (5 bases). The CDR3 is 14 amino acids. Looked up from germline, CDR1 is ENHRY and CDR2 is SYGVKD. V dropped 4 bases and J dropped 6 bases, with 16 bases sitting between them. DNA of the CDR3: TGTGCCATCAGTGGGACAAACAGGCCCTCCGAGCAGTACTTC. This translates into CAISGTNRPSEQYF.

This chain uses TRBV9 with TRBJ2-5; TRBD1 might be the D (5 bases). Trimming removed 4 bases from V and 3 bases from J, with 13 bases in between. The CDR3 has 14 residues. Germline V gene data show CDR1 as SGDLS and CDR2 as YYNGEE. The CDR3 sequence is CASSSRRDEETQYF. The CDR3 region has the DNA TGTGCCAGCAGCTCTCGCAGGGATGAAGAGACCCAGTACTTC.